A selection of T cell receptor beta chains follows, all from one sample in a study of blood T cells in healthy people across ages. TCRdb reanalysed the 5' RACE reads using MiXCR and keeps one entry per CDR3 protein. The table has 790,000 or so distinct CDR3 sequences, 56% seen once; the top ten hold under 30%. The sample taken for sequencing was blood. The receptor source for this set is a man aged 35-49 years in good health. CDR3s include the opening cysteine and the closing phenylalanine or tryptophan. Each record gives: CDR3 protein, CDR3 DNA, clone size, J gene, D gene, V gene. The D gene is left open where the match is weak. Some rows mark clone size as missing; the rest say once, few, many or name a class of expanded clone.

CDR3 protein: CASRLGQGDGELFF
CDR3 DNA: TGCGCCAGCAGACTGGGACAGGGGGACGGGGAGCTGTTTTTT
clone size: few
J gene: TRBJ2-2
D gene: TRBD1
V gene: TRBV4-3

CDR3 protein: CASSAGSVGQGEGYTF
CDR3 DNA: TGTGCCAGCAGCGCTGGGTCTGTTGGACAGGGCGAAGGCTACACCTTC
clone size: -
J gene: TRBJ1-2
D gene: TRBD1
V gene: TRBV9

CDR3 protein: CASTLQGKNTGELFF
CDR3 DNA: TGCGCCAGCACCCTTCAGGGGAAGAACACCGGGGAGCTGTTTTTT
clone size: -
J gene: TRBJ2-2
D gene: -
V gene: TRBV5-1

CDR3 protein: CASSQRRGGLYEQYF
CDR3 DNA: TGCGCCAGCAGCCAACGGCGGGGGGGCTTATACGAGCAGTACTTC
clone size: -
J gene: TRBJ2-7
D gene: TRBD2
V gene: TRBV4-1

CDR3 protein: CASSAETGGNYGYTF
CDR3 DNA: TGTGCCAGCAGCGCCGAGACGGGCGGAAACTATGGCTACACCTTC
clone size: -
J gene: TRBJ1-2
D gene: -
V gene: TRBV7-3

CDR3 protein: CASSQEGQRSSYEQYF
CDR3 DNA: TGTGCCAGCAGCCAGGAAGGGCAGAGGAGCTCCTACGAGCAGTACTTC
clone size: -
J gene: TRBJ2-7
D gene: -
V gene: TRBV3-1

CDR3 protein: CASSLGKRELETQYF
CDR3 DNA: TGTGCCAGCAGTTTAGGAAAGCGGGAGCTGGAGACCCAGTACTTC
clone size: few
J gene: TRBJ2-5
D gene: TRBD2
V gene: TRBV6-2/TRBV6-3

CDR3 protein: CSARAGGGYTGTQYF
CDR3 DNA: TGCAGTGCTAGAGCGGGAGGGGGGTACACAGGTACGCAGTATTTT
clone size: -
J gene: TRBJ2-3
D gene: TRBD2
V gene: TRBV20-1

CDR3 protein: CSSIAAKNIQYF
CDR3 DNA: TGCAGCTCAATCGCAGCCAAAAACATTCAGTACTTC
clone size: few
J gene: TRBJ2-4
D gene: -
V gene: TRBV20-1

CDR3 protein: CASSLSLRRGRIQETQYF
CDR3 DNA: TGTGCCAGCAGTTTATCTTTGAGGCGGGGGAGAATTCAAGAGACCCAGTACTTC
clone size: -
J gene: TRBJ2-5
D gene: TRBD2
V gene: TRBV28

CDR3 protein: CSVDYWTELYGYTF
CDR3 DNA: TGCAGCGTGGACTACTGGACTGAACTCTATGGCTACACCTTC
clone size: -
J gene: TRBJ1-2
D gene: -
V gene: TRBV29-1

CDR3 protein: CASSHESYNEQFF
CDR3 DNA: TGCGCCAGCAGCCACGAGTCCTACAATGAGCAGTTCTTC
clone size: -
J gene: TRBJ2-1
D gene: -
V gene: TRBV5-1

CDR3 protein: CASSVSVQEDQPQHF
CDR3 DNA: TGTGCCAGCAGCGTCTCAGTCCAGGAGGATCAGCCCCAGCATTTT
clone size: -
J gene: TRBJ1-5
D gene: -
V gene: TRBV9

CDR3 protein: CASSEELGGLGYTF
CDR3 DNA: TGTGCCAGCAGTGAAGAACTGGGAGGGTTAGGCTACACCTTC
clone size: -
J gene: TRBJ1-2
D gene: -
V gene: TRBV2

CDR3 protein: CSVENVFSGGYTF
CDR3 DNA: TGCAGCGTTGAGAACGTTTTCTCGGGTGGCTACACCTTC
clone size: few
J gene: TRBJ1-2
D gene: -
V gene: TRBV29-1

CDR3 protein: CASSLDGGEDLGYTF
CDR3 DNA: TGTGCCAGCAGCTTAGATGGTGGGGAAGACCTCGGCTACACCTTC
clone size: -
J gene: TRBJ1-2
D gene: -
V gene: TRBV11-3

CDR3 protein: CASSFGGVRETQYF
CDR3 DNA: TGTGCCAGCAGTTTTGGAGGGGTCCGAGAGACCCAGTACTTC
clone size: few
J gene: TRBJ2-5
D gene: -
V gene: TRBV12-3/TRBV12-4

CDR3 protein: CASSLGRRSDTQYF
CDR3 DNA: TGTGCCAGCAGCTTAGGCCGGCGGTCAGATACGCAGTATTTT
clone size: -
J gene: TRBJ2-3
D gene: -
V gene: TRBV7-2